The table lists the clone carrying this T cell receptor beta chain with a few counts. Sequencing used immunoSEQ multiplex PCR; TCRdb keeps in-frame clones, though not all of them. The sample lists roughly 190,000 clones, 65% to 80% seen once, with around a sixth in the top ten. Trimming removed 1 base from V and 7 bases from J, with 4 bases in between. Germline V gene data show CDR1 as WNHNN and CDR2 as SYGVQD (reference sequence). The CDR3 is 12 residues long. Cohorts were assigned according to the clinical history that participants reported. The sample originates from a study of blood T cell repertoires in COVID-19. As for the study in general: T cells, B-cell-depleted T cells, or PBMCs supplied cDNA or gDNA.

Material for sequencing was PBMCs or T cells enriched from blood (not recorded which). The sequence came from a woman aged 45-60 years with acute COVID-19. The chain recombines TRBV10-1 with TRBJ2-2; D unclear. The CDR3 bases are TGCGCCAGCAGTGAGTTCGGCGGGGAGCTGTTTTTT. It codes for CASSEFGGELFF.